Described below is a single TCR beta chain sequence and its context. Both 60 Vbeta primers and 13 Jbeta primers went into the PCR. In the original workflow: In a later analysis, of around 85 million unique beta chains, roughly 11 million appeared in at least two donors. Only in-frame clones appear in the TCRdb table, and some are missing; sequencing was by immunoSEQ multiplex PCR. For V, J and clone size, that table is used; D and trimming come from the DNA. The data hold roughly 110,000 clones, with around 77% observed a single time. The data are from a study of cytomegalovirus exposure and HLA in healthy donors. Germline lookup yields CDR1 SGHAT and CDR2 FQNNGV. The V gene lost 2 bases and the J gene lost 7 bases, with 12 bases spanning the gap. The CDR3 consists of 14 residues.

The chain carries TRBV11-2 and TRBJ1-5; weak D call: TRBD1 (5 bases). Source material: PBMCs. The receptor was isolated from a woman aged 25-40 years in good health and CMV-seropositive. The CDR3 nucleotides read TGTGCCAGCAGCTTAAGATCTCAGGGCCAGCCCCAGCATTTT. It specifies CASSLRSQGQPQHF.